Following are 28 T cell receptor beta chains from one sample sequenced in a study of blood T cell repertoires in COVID-19. Measured with immunoSEQ multiplex PCR; TCRdb has only the in-frame clones, and not every one. This sample has about 150,000 clones, with 70% to 90% found just once. The sample comprised peripheral blood. The receptors were sampled from an elderly man with COVID-19, enrolled during active disease.

For this clone: The identical CDR3 is also encoded by other nucleotide sequences in the sample. The chain employs TRBV7-2 and TRBJ1-2; D possibly corresponds to TRBD1 (5 bases). Germline-derived CDR1 and CDR2 are SGHTA and FQGNSA. The V end was cut by 1 base, the J end by 4 bases, with 10 bases between. This CDR3 spans 14 amino acids. CDR3 DNA sequence: TGTGCCAGCAGCTTAGGGGGCGGTTCCTATGGCTACACCTTC. Translated, it gives CASSLGGGSYGYTF.

The rearrangement links TRBV7-3 to TRBJ1-2, with 8 bases fitting TRBD1. After removal of 5 bases from V and 7 bases from J, the junction contained 6 bases not matched to a gene. Germline V gene data show CDR1 as SGHTA and CDR2 as FQGTGA. There are 13 residues in the CDR3. The CDR3 protein is CASSLSRGLGYTF. In DNA form, the CDR3 reads TGTGCCAGCAGCCTATCCAGGGGGCTTGGCTACACCTTC. Complete variable domain (other parts from reference TRBV7-3 and TRBJ1-2): GAGVSQTPSNKVTEKGKYVELRCDPISGHTALYWYRQSLGQGPEFLIYFQGTGAADDSGLPNDRFFAVRPEGSVSTLKIQRTERGDSAVYLCASSLSRGLGYTFGSGTRLTVV.

The chain combines TRBV7-3 with TRBJ1-1, with 8 nucleotides matching TRBD1. Germline CDR1 and CDR2: SGHTA and FQGTGA. V gave up 5 bases and J gave up 3 bases; unmatched junction bases: 5. The CDR3 contains 14 residues. The chain's CDR3 is CASSPGGEYTEAFF. The CDR3 DNA reads as TGTGCCAGCAGCCCAGGGGGCGAATACACTGAAGCTTTCTTT.

This clone has a handful of counts. The chain uses TRBV19 and TRBJ2-5; 11 bases line up with TRBD2. CDR3 length equals 15 residues. Germline V lookup: CDR1 LNHDA, CDR2 SQIVND (reference sequence). V shed 4 bases, J shed 4 bases, and the junction held 5 bases outside the gene matches. CDR3: CASSNSGGDRETQYF. The CDR3 region has the DNA TGTGCCAGTAGTAATAGCGGGGGGGACAGAGAGACCCAGTACTTC. Full variable domain (missing parts from reference TRBV19 and TRBJ2-5): DGGITQSPKYLFRKEGQNVTLSCEQNLNHDAMYWYRQDPGQGLRLIYYSQIVNDFQKGDIAEGYSVSREKKESFPLTVTSAQKNPTAFYLCASSNSGGDRETQYFGPGTRLLVL.

J is TRBJ1-3 and V is TRBV5-4; 10 nucleotides align to TRBD1. CDR3 length: 15 amino acids. Germline V gene sequence: CDR1 SGHNT, CDR2 YYREEE (reference sequence). V dropped 4 bases and J dropped 1; count of bases not matched to a gene: 2. As DNA, the CDR3 is TGTGCCAGCAGCCGGACAGGGGGATCTGGAAACACCATATATTTT. Protein product: CASSRTGGSGNTIYF.

V gene TRBV7-8 combines with J gene TRBJ1-4, with TRBD1 matching over 9 bases. The CDR3 is made up of 14 amino acids. CDR1 SGHVS and CDR2 FQNEAQ come from the germline V gene. The V and J ends lost 6 bases and 4 bases, in that order; junction bases with no gene match: 3. The DNA for the CDR3 is TGTGCCAGCAGGGACAGGGGAGTTAATGAAAAACTGTTTTTT. As protein: CASRDRGVNEKLFF.

The CDR3 is CASSMRGGVTDTQYF. Here the CDR3 DNA reads TGTGCCAGCAGCATGCGGGGGGGCGTAACAGATACGCAGTATTTT. The chain carries TRBV7-3 and TRBJ2-3, with 9 bases that match TRBD2. Per the germline V gene, CDR1 is SGHTA and CDR2 is FQGTGA. V was clipped by 5 bases and J by 3 bases; unmatched bases: 6. The CDR3 spans 15 residues.

V and J are TRBV4-1 and TRBJ2-5; 12 positions agree with TRBD1. There are 16 residues in the CDR3. Germline lookup yields CDR1 MGHRA and CDR2 YSYEKL. Trimming cost V 4 bases and J 5 bases; bases outside gene matches: 8. CDR3 DNA: TGCGCCAGCAGCCTACCCGGGACAGGGGGCAGGGAGACCCAGTACTTC. This gives the protein CASSLPGTGGRETQYF.

The gene calls are TRBV4-2 and TRBJ2-5, with D unclear. The CDR3 extends over 14 amino acids. Germline-derived CDR1 and CDR2 are LGHNA and YNFKEQ. Trimming shortened V by 0 bases and J by 4 bases, and 9 bases separated the two germline ends. The CDR3 DNA is TGTGCCAGCAGCCAAGACGTATACTCAGAGACCCAGTACTTC. The encoded protein is CASSQDVYSETQYF.

This chain uses TRBV19 with TRBJ1-6; TRBD1 is a possible D gene (6 bases). Germline values: CDR1 LNHDA, CDR2 SQIVND (reference sequence). This CDR3 spans 14 amino acids. V shed 9 bases and J shed 5 bases, with 14 bases lying between them. In DNA, the CDR3 is TGTGCCAGCAGCCTGGACAGCGATAATTCACCCCTCCACTTT. This codes for CASSLDSDNSPLHF.

This clone was observed a few times. V is TRBV27 and J is TRBJ1-2; D is possibly TRBD1 (5 bases). Germline V gene lookup returns CDR1 MNHEY and CDR2 SMNVEV (reference sequence). V was clipped by 6 bases and J by 8 bases, with 13 bases between them. This CDR3 spans 12 amino acids. The CDR3 region has the DNA TGTGCCAGCAGACAGGCCTTCGGGGGCTACACCTTC. The encoded protein is CASRQAFGGYTF.

This clone was detected once. The rearrangement links TRBV18 to TRBJ2-5; TRBD1 is a possible D gene (6 bases). The V and J ends lost 6 bases and 0 bases respectively, with 14 bases between them. The germline V gene has CDR1 KGHSH and CDR2 LQKENI. The CDR3 runs 15 residues. The chain's CDR3 is CASSALQGDQETQYF. The CDR3 DNA reads as TGTGCCAGCTCCGCCTTACAGGGAGACCAAGAGACCCAGTACTTC.

The CDR3 nucleotides are TGTGCCAGCTCACCATCGGGGACTAGGGGCTCCTACGAGCAGTACTTC. Translation gives CASSPSGTRGSYEQYF. This chain uses TRBV18 with TRBJ2-7; TRBD2 matches 8 bases. The CDR3 contains 16 residues. The V gene's germline CDR1 is KGHSH and CDR2 LQKENI. Trimming at V came to 2 bases and at J to 0 bases, leaving 6 bases not matched to a gene.

This clone was seen a single time. The chain joins TRBV7-2 to TRBJ1-5; D not resolved. Trimming cost V 8 bases and J 0 bases, with 8 bases left between them. The CDR3 extends over 13 amino acids. From germline, CDR1 is SGHTA and CDR2 FQGNSA. This CDR3 reads CASGSYSNQPQHF. CDR3 sequence (DNA): TGTGCCAGCGGGAGCTATAGCAATCAGCCCCAGCATTTT.

The chain employs TRBV11-3 and TRBJ1-1; 7 nucleotides agree with TRBD1. The germline V gene has CDR1 SGHNT and CDR2 YENEEA. V lost 4 bases to trimming and J lost 4 bases; unmatched junction nucleotides: 6. This CDR3 has 14 residues. The CDR3 region is CASSYYRGGTEAFF. CDR3 DNA: TGTGCCAGCAGCTACTACAGGGGTGGCACTGAAGCTTTCTTT.

The rearrangement joins TRBV6-5 to TRBJ1-3, with a possible D match to TRBD1 (5 bases). Germline CDR1 and CDR2: MNHEY and SVGAGI. V gave up 8 bases and J gave up 0 bases, with 11 bases separating them. This CDR3 is 14 amino acids long. CDR3 loop: CASSPTDSGNTIYF. CDR3 nucleotide sequence: TGTGCCAGCTCCCCGACAGACTCTGGAAACACCATATATTTT.

This chain joins TRBV18 and TRBJ1-5; the match to TRBD1 covers 8 bases. The CDR3 totals 15 residues. V lost 3 bases to trimming and J lost 6 bases; unmatched junction nucleotides: 7. The V gene's germline CDR1 is KGHSH and CDR2 LQKENI. The CDR3 coding sequence is TGTGCCAGCTCACCCTCGACAGGGGTAGGTCAGCCCCAGCATTTT. Protein sequence: CASSPSTGVGQPQHF.

This clone was observed a single time. The rearrangement uses TRBV5-1 and TRBJ2-7; D unclear. Germline CDR1 SGHRS, CDR2 YFSETQ. V was pared by 3 bases and J by 6 bases, with 16 bases between. The CDR3 has 14 amino acids. For the CDR3, the DNA is TGCGCCAGCAGCTCGTCCCAGGTTGTAAGCGAGCAGTACTTC. Translation: CASSSSQVVSEQYF.

The chain carries TRBV15 and TRBJ2-4; 7 bases agree with TRBD2. V lost 2 bases, J lost 6 bases, and 4 bases stayed unmatched. Germline loops: CDR1 LNHNV, CDR2 YYDKDF (reference sequence). This CDR3 contains 14 residues. The CDR3 here is CATSRPPGGNIQYF. CDR3 nucleotide sequence: TGTGCCACCAGCAGACCGCCGGGGGGAAACATTCAGTACTTC. The complete variable domain, with remaining parts taken from reference TRBV15 and TRBJ2-4, reads DAMVIQNPRYQVTQFGKPVTLSCSQTLNHNVMYWYQQKSSQAPKLLFHYYDKDFNNEADTPDNFQSRRPNTSFCFLDIRSPGLGDTAMYLCATSRPPGGNIQYFGAGTRLSVL.

V is TRBV6-5 and J is TRBJ2-1; 9 positions agree with TRBD1. Per the germline V gene, CDR1 is MNHEY and CDR2 is SVGAGI. V gave up 6 bases and J gave up 4 bases; unmatched junction bases: 7. This CDR3 is built from 15 residues. CDR3 DNA: TGTGCCAGCAGGGCGGACAGGGGTTCATACAATGAGCAGTTCTTC. The encoded protein is CASRADRGSYNEQFF.

The chain uses TRBV2 and TRBJ2-3, with TRBD2 matching 11 bases. CDR1 is SNHLY and CDR2 is FYNNEI in the germline V gene. V trimming: 6 bases; J trimming: 5 bases; junction bases outside the gene matches: 16. The CDR3 totals 18 residues. In nucleotides, the CDR3 is TGTGCCAGCAGGAAGCAAAGACGACTAGCGGGGATTGTAGATACGCAGTATTTT. This translates into CASRKQRRLAGIVDTQYF.

The gene calls are TRBV24-1 and TRBJ2-5, with D perhaps matching TRBD2 (6 bases). Trimming pared 3 bases from V and 1 base from J, leaving 8 bases between. This CDR3 contains 14 residues. Germline V CDR1 and CDR2: KGHDR, SFDVKD. The CDR3, as DNA: TGTGCCACCAGTGATGGACTATCCCAAGAGACCCAGTACTTC. This encodes CATSDGLSQETQYF.

This clone has just one count. The rearrangement joins TRBV7-2 to TRBJ2-2; TRBD1 matches 11 bases. The CDR3 runs 16 residues. The V segment lost 4 bases and the J segment 11 bases; nucleotides outside the gene matches: 12. CDR1 is SGHTA and CDR2 is FQGNSA in the germline V gene. CDR3 DNA: TGTGCCAGCAGCTCAAGATTCGGGACAGGGGGAGGCGAGCTGTTTTTT. Translation gives CASSSRFGTGGGELFF.

The V gene is TRBV6-2 or TRBV6-3, the J gene TRBJ1-1, with 7 bases fitting TRBD1. V trimming: 4 bases; J trimming: 4 bases; junction bases outside the gene matches: 9. The CDR3 runs to 15 residues. The V gene's germline CDR1 is MNHEY and CDR2 SVGEGT. The CDR3 DNA reads as TGTGCCAGCAGTTCGTTTGACAGGGCCATCACTGAAGCTTTCTTT. It encodes CASSSFDRAITEAFF.

V is TRBV9 and J is TRBJ2-7; 10 bases fit TRBD1. The CDR3 sequence is 15 residues long. CDR1 is SGDLS, CDR2 YYNGEE, per germline. The V segment lost 4 bases and the J segment 3 bases; nucleotides outside the gene matches: 7. The CDR3 coding sequence is TGTGCCAGCAGCCCTACCGGGACAGGGGTCTACGAGCAGTACTTC. This encodes CASSPTGTGVYEQYF.

The chain couples TRBV7-3 to TRBJ2-3, with 12 bases aligning to TRBD2. Germline V gene sequence: CDR1 SGHTA, CDR2 FQGTGA. This CDR3 contains 14 residues. Losses at the gene ends were 2 bases for V and 12 bases for J; bases not matched to a gene: 6. The CDR3 DNA reads as TGTGCCAGCAGCTTAGGTCTAGCGGGGGGGCCACAGTATTTT. Protein: CASSLGLAGGPQYF.

The J gene is TRBJ2-1, the V gene TRBV5-1; TRBD2 matches 13 bases. The germline CDR1 and CDR2 sequences are SGHRS and YFSETQ. This CDR3 has 17 residues. The trim removed 6 bases at V and 2 bases at J, leaving 8 bases unmatched. This CDR3 is CASTATSGGTPYNEQFF. Written as DNA, the CDR3 is TGCGCCAGCACCGCGACTAGCGGGGGGACCCCCTACAATGAGCAGTTCTTC.

This clone was recorded only once. The CDR3 loop reads CASSRYNNPGQETQYF. In nucleotides, the CDR3 is TGTGCCAGCAGCCGATATAACAACCCAGGCCAAGAGACCCAGTACTTC. This chain joins TRBV7-3 and TRBJ2-5; D is ambiguous. The CDR3 covers 16 residues. The V gene's germline CDR1 is SGHTA and CDR2 FQGTGA. Trimming shortened V by 5 bases and J by 1 base, and 17 bases separated the two germline ends. The variable domain in full, completed from reference TRBV7-3 and TRBJ2-5, reads GAGVSQTPSNKVTEKGKYVELRCDPISGHTALYWYRQSLGQGPEFLIYFQGTGAADDSGLPNDRFFAVRPEGSVSTLKIQRTERGDSAVYLCASSRYNNPGQETQYFGPGTRLLVL.